This record concerns one T cell receptor beta chain sequence. The target of this receptor is not known. Base qualities are not at hand, and no much larger clone is one base apart. Patients were selected for having adequate residual fresh-frozen tumor tissue and more than two years of available survival data. Although molecular status otherwise differed among the glioblastoma patients, no patient had an isocitrate dehydrogenase mutation. PBMC were collected before vaccination, two weeks after the third vaccination, and at tumor progression if tumor progression occurred. The Qiagen DNeasy Blood extraction Kit was used for extraction of genomic DNA. The immunoSEQ assay amplified TCRB CDR3 regions from approximately 2 micrograms of genomic DNA, or from all available DNA when less than that amount was available. The multiplex PCR employed 60 forward primers targeting TCR V beta segments and 13 reverse primers targeting J beta segments. To estimate reads per starting template, synthetic control templates were spiked into each sample at limiting dilution. Sequencing produced 87 bp reads on the Illumina HiSeq System. For the original study's pipeline: To remove PCR and sequencing errors, closely related sequences were merged with a nearest neighbor algorithm. TCR overlap was measured as the percentage of unique tumor TCR beta sequences also present in the same patient's peripheral blood. TCRdb mirrors the immuneACCESS table, restricted to in-frame sequences. Some clones are absent from its copies; in checked studies, under half trace to an unresolved V gene, and the reason for the others is unknown. The V and J calls and clone size were taken over from that table, and D and trimming were inferred from the DNA. The sample table holds approximately 100,000 clones, of which about four fifths were seen once. The ten most abundant clones make up approximately 12% of the sample.

This sample stems from a study of glioma-infiltrating T cells after dendritic cell vaccination (dated by TCRdb to about 2016). For context, the study as a whole: A cohort of 15 glioblastoma patients from Phase I and II dendritic cell vaccination trials was included, of whom 9 were newly diagnosed and 6 had recurrent disease. In glioblastoma patients vaccinated with dendritic cells, deep sequencing of TCR beta CDR3 regions served to measure tumor-infiltrating lymphocyte content and to compare repertoires between tumor and blood. Survival after dendritic cell vaccination was correlated with TCR sequencing metrics, such as TIL content and the overlap between tumor and blood repertoires. To make the vaccine, monocyte-derived dendritic cells were cultured for 7 to 8 days with IL-4 and GM-CSF and then pulsed overnight with autologous tumor lysate. Three intradermal dendritic cell vaccine injections were administered to patients at biweekly intervals in the arm below the axilla. Between the early 2000s and the early 2010s, the patients were given dendritic cell vaccination pulsed with autologous tumor lysate.

Study-wide conclusions, independent of this receptor: Longer time to progression and overall survival after dendritic cell vaccination were predicted by higher estimated pretreatment TIL content. The cohort was small and heterogeneous, and full blood and tumor sets were available for few patients, with initial-recurrent tumor pairs available for even fewer patients. The three-group TCR overlap response model was characterized as speculative, and prospective validation of the model was stated to be required. TCR clonality showed no direct relationship with survival, which suggests that a diverse polyclonal response may be important.

Here the sequenced sample was blood, taken before dendritic cell vaccination. The clonotype comes from a human donor with glioblastoma.

This receptor carries the CDR3 CASSPRTDQRSPLHF. At the DNA level, the sequence is TGCGCCAGCAGCCCCAGGACAGACCAAAGATCACCCCTCCACTTT. This chain joins TRBV5-1 to TRBJ1-6; perhaps TRBD1 is the D gene, with 6 bases matching. CDR1 and CDR2, per the germline V gene, are SGHRS and YFSETQ. V and J are truncated by 4 bases and 10 bases respectively, leaving an intervening sequence of 18 bases. Including cysteine and phenylalanine, the CDR3 has 15 amino acids. Only the CDR3 DNA is retained, 45 bases long and in frame from the first base. The CDR3 plus the reference TRBV5-1 and TRBJ1-6 genes for the other parts give the full variable domain: KAGVTQTPRYLIKTRGQQVTLSCSPISGHRSVSWYQQTPGQGLQFLFEYFSETQRNKGNFPGRFSGRQFSNSRSEMNVSTLELGDSALYLCASSPRTDQRSPLHFGNGTRLTVT.